This paragraph covers one TCR beta chain sequence. Its recognized antigen is unknown. The sample holds no much larger clone one base away, and base qualities are not on file. The sample originates from a study of cytotoxic CD8 clonotypes in ibrutinib-treated CLL (dated by TCRdb to the early 2020s). Study-wide context: The cohort had about ten relapsed/refractory and more than 14 treatment-naive patients; roughly 18 were IGHV unmutated. Cryopreserved peripheral blood mononuclear cells were collected at three points: before therapy, at response, and at either sustained remission or disease progression. On average, each sample had approximately 260,000 productive templates and under 95,000 productive rearrangements. Partial responses were observed in roughly 24 patients and complete responses in 2; after a median follow-up of around 68 months, remission was maintained in approximately 14 patients and progression was observed in some twelve. Response samples were taken after a median of approximately 12 months on treatment, ranging from about 6 to 36 months. All remission and progressive disease samples were collected while patients were still receiving ibrutinib. Of the approximately 91 people in the trial, about two dozen had longitudinal samples available. Broad study findings and their caveats: An increase in clonality was observed at ibrutinib response, with clonality remaining stable during sustained remission and falling back toward baseline at progression. Public clonotypes were rare and either shrank or stayed stable during treatment, and the rise in clonality at ibrutinib response reflected expansion of private clonotypes. Lymph node repertoires were not examined, and the timing of sampling was not matched between patients in sustained remission and those whose disease progressed. At baseline, clonality was higher than in age-matched healthy donors and showed a strong correlation with circulating CD8+ T-cell counts.

V loses 6 bases of germline sequence and J loses 8 bases, and the interval between the two ends is 16 bases. Including the terminal cysteine and phenylalanine, the CDR3 comprises 13 residues. The CDR3 DNA has 39 bases and is translated from base 1. In the germline V gene, CDR1 corresponds to MDHEN and CDR2 to SYDVKM. Taken with the paper, the label for time point translates to: more than 10 months on ibrutinib. About 2 micrograms of genomic DNA were extracted from cryopreserved PBMCs for TCR beta library preparation. Longitudinal blood samples from CLL patients receiving ibrutinib monotherapy were subjected to high-throughput TCR beta sequencing. Patients were enrolled in a phase 2 open-label single-center ibrutinib monotherapy trial. The goal of deep resolution MiSeq sequencing was a depth between 1 in 1 million and 1 in 200,000 T cells, and coverage averaged 10x per clonotype. TCR beta libraries were generated with the immunoSEQ hsTCRB Kit. The study's own analysis went as follows. The data were analyzed with ImmunoSEQ Analyzer and ImmunoSEQ Data Assistant, and V, D and J gene assignments followed IMGT definitions. Clonality, which ranges from 0 to 1, was calculated by subtracting the normalized Shannon entropy of productive rearrangement frequencies from one. Only overrepresented clonotypes making up at least 0.05% of each patient's repertoire were included in the public clonotype analysis. Some 13 age-matched healthy donor repertoires from immuneACCESS served as clonality controls. What TCRdb holds here is the immuneACCESS table cut down to in-frame rearrangements. Part of the clones is not present; checked against another copy, under half of the missing clones reflect an unresolved V gene, and the others are unexplained. V and J calls and clone size come straight from that table; D and trimming were deduced from the DNA. The sample yields some 140,000 clones; 80% to 95% were counted once. The ten largest clones capture 10% to 12% of the sample.

The clonotype originates from a human donor with chronic lymphocytic leukemia. The chain joins TRBV28 to TRBJ1-2; the D gene is not confidently resolved. Here the sequenced sample was PBMCs, taken after 12 months of ibrutinib treatment. The nucleotides are TGTGCCAGCAGGAAAGTCTCGGAGCGCGGCTACACCTTC. It specifies CASRKVSERGYTF.